The sequence of this T cell receptor beta chain was determined in a study of Ad26.COV2.S vaccination and SARS-CoV-2 variants. This CDR3 comprises 15 residues. Trimming took 1 base from V and 0 from J, leaving 10 bases between them. From germline, CDR1 is SGHRS and CDR2 YFSETQ. Specified treatment: 15 to 20 received Ad26.COV2.S at low or high dose, single or two shots; about 5 received placebo; per-sample allocation not given. Following the first vaccine or placebo injection, samples were taken on day 63. Repertoires were generated with immunoSEQ multiplex PCR, while TCRdb's copy carries only in-frame clones and drops some. The top ten hold roughly 1.5% of the sample, which has roughly 700,000 clones, approximately 88% seen once.

This specimen consisted of peripheral blood, obtained in a trial of Ad26.COV2.S vaccine versus placebo. The gene calls are TRBV5-1 and TRBJ2-5; D is possibly TRBD1 or TRBD2 (5 bases each). The receptor's source is a person aged 18-65 years who received the Ad26.COV2.S COVID-19 vaccine or a placebo. The CDR3 is CASSLSGTDQETQYF. Here the CDR3 DNA reads TGCGCCAGCAGCTTGTCAGGGACGGACCAAGAGACCCAGTACTTC.